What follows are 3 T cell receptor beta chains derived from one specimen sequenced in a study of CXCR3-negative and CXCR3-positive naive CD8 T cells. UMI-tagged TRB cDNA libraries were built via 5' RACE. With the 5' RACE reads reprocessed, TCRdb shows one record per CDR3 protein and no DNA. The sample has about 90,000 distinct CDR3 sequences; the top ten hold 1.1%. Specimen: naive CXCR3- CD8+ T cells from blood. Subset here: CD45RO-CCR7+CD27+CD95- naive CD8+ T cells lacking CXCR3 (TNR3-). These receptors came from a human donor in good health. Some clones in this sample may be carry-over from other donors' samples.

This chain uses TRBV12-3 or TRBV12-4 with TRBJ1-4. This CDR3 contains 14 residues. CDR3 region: CASSLEATNEKLFF.

CDR3 in amino acids: CASSYLPGEGAADEQYF. This rearrangement joins TRBV6-6 to TRBJ2-7; no DNA is available, so the TRBD1 call from TCRdb remains unchecked. The CDR3 length is 17 residues. Germline V gene data show CDR1 as MNHNY and CDR2 as SVGAGI (reference sequence).

CDR3 sequence reads: CSARDSFDYEQYF. The genes are TRBV29-1 and TRBJ2-7; TCRdb's D call, TRBD1, is unchecked because there is no DNA. CDR3 length: 13 amino acids. CDR1 and CDR2 from the germline V gene are SQVTM and ANQGSEA.